This entry lists 32 T cell receptor beta chains sequenced from one sample in a study of blood T cells in healthy people across ages. A J-beta primer mix and a sample-barcoded 5' primer were used in a second PCR of about 6 to 12 cycles. TCRdb passed the 5' RACE reads through MiXCR, listing each CDR3 protein once. This sample has over a million distinct CDR3 sequences; almost 25% occur once, and the top ten carry around 0.75%. Another study also made use of these data, one on T cells of mothers and their children.

Sequenced: blood. Source of these receptors: a girl aged 2-9 years in good health.

This clonotype was seen a few times. The chain links TRBV29-1 to TRBJ1-1; no clear D gene. The length of the CDR3 is 13 residues. Germline V CDR1 and CDR2: SQVTM, ANQGSEA. V lost 4 bases, J lost 1 base, and 10 bases lay in between. In nucleotides, the CDR3 is TGCAGCGTTGTCCGACGGACGAACACTGAAGCTTTCTTT. As protein: CSVVRRTNTEAFF.

The rearrangement uses TRBV7-9 and TRBJ1-4; D is undetermined. This CDR3 has 15 amino acids. The germline gives CDR1 SEHNR, CDR2 FQNEAQ (reference sequence). V lost 1 base and J lost 3, with 9 bases in between. The CDR3 spells CASSLGRSANEKLFF. The CDR3 DNA follows: TGTGCCAGCAGCTTAGGCAGGTCTGCTAATGAAAAACTGTTTTTT.

The J gene is TRBJ2-7, the V gene TRBV27; D perhaps matches TRBD2 (6 bases). CDR1 is MNHEY and CDR2 is SMNVEV in the germline V gene (reference sequence). CDR3 size: 16 residues. V lost 1 base to trimming and J lost 4 bases, with 17 bases between them. CDR3: CASSLYGIAETYEQYF. CDR3 nucleotide sequence: TGTGCCAGCAGTTTATACGGGATAGCGGAAACGTACGAGCAGTACTTC.

The V and J genes are TRBV5-1 and TRBJ2-1; 9 positions match TRBD2. Germline trimming cut 2 bases from V and 6 bases from J; bases unmatched to any gene: 9. Germline V gives CDR1 SGHRS, CDR2 YFSETQ. The CDR3 covers 16 residues. CDR3 sequence reads: CASSLTAGGHGNEQFF. The CDR3 DNA follows: TGCGCCAGCAGCTTAACCGCGGGGGGGCACGGCAATGAGCAGTTCTTC.

V usage is TRBV12-3 or TRBV12-4 and J usage is TRBJ1-5; 7 bases are shared with TRBD1. There are 14 residues in the CDR3. Germline trimming cut 3 bases from V and 3 bases from J; bases unmatched to any gene: 2. The CDR3 DNA reads TGTGCCAGCAGTTTGGACAGGAACAATCAGCCCCAGCATTTT. Translated, it gives CASSLDRNNQPQHF.

The CDR3 loop is CSGQGTLGNEQFF. The CDR3 DNA sequence: TGCAGTGGGCAAGGGACCCTTGGTAATGAGCAGTTCTTC. V and J are TRBV20-1 and TRBJ2-5, with D perhaps matching TRBD1 or TRBD2 (5 bases each). The DNA end is more similar to TRBJ2-1, so the J call may be wrong. The germline CDR1 and CDR2 sequences are DFQATT and SNEGSKA (reference sequence). The CDR3 length is 13 residues.

The chain joins TRBV29-1 to TRBJ2-1; no definite D call. The CDR3 covers 12 residues. Germline V lookup: CDR1 SQVTM, CDR2 ANQGSEA. Trimming took off 2 bases at V and 10 bases at J, with 12 bases between the two ends. The CDR3 DNA reads as TGCAGCGTTGAACAGGACCCCAGGGAGCAGTTCTTC. Its translation is CSVEQDPREQFF.

This clonotype has a handful of counts. This rearrangement joins TRBV9 to TRBJ1-1, with 8 bases identical to TRBD1. The germline gives CDR1 SGDLS, CDR2 YYNGEE. V shed 2 bases, J shed 6 bases, and the junction held 12 bases outside the gene matches. This CDR3 is built from 16 residues. CDR3 protein: CASSVSRPNRGSEAFF. In DNA, the CDR3 is TGTGCCAGCAGCGTTTCCCGACCGAACAGGGGGTCTGAAGCTTTCTTT.

This clonotype appeared many times. The rearrangement links TRBV20-1 to TRBJ1-1, with no clear D. The ends were cut back, 0 bases at V and 1 base at J, with 12 bases in the middle. This CDR3 has 15 amino acids. Germline-derived CDR1 and CDR2 are DFQATT and SNEGSKA (reference sequence). CDR3 sequence: CSARDLGHENTEAFF. For the CDR3, the DNA is TGCAGTGCTAGAGATCTTGGTCACGAGAACACTGAAGCTTTCTTT.

V and J are TRBV27 and TRBJ1-1; the D gene is possibly TRBD1 (5 bases). Germline assignment: CDR1 MNHEY and CDR2 SMNVEV (reference sequence). Between the trimmed V and J ends, which lost 8 bases and 11 bases, there was a span of 24 bases. This CDR3 comprises 14 residues. For the CDR3, the DNA is TGTGCCAGCGGGACCGTCGGAGGGAGGACGTTGGCTTTCTTT. This codes for CASGTVGGRTLAFF.

V and J are TRBV5-1 and TRBJ2-2; D tentatively reads TRBD1 or TRBD2 (5 bases each). Germline CDR1 is SGHRS and CDR2 is YFSETQ. The CDR3 totals 14 residues. Trimming took off 6 bases at V and 5 bases at J, with 14 bases between the two ends. The CDR3 loop is CASKEVGRTGELFF. In nucleotides, the CDR3 is TGCGCCAGCAAGGAGGTGGGACGGACCGGGGAGCTGTTTTTT. The full variable domain, completed using reference TRBV5-1 and TRBJ2-2, is KAGVTQTPRYLIKTRGQQVTLSCSPISGHRSVSWYQQTPGQGLQFLFEYFSETQRNKGNFPGRFSGRQFSNSRSEMNVSTLELGDSALYLCASKEVGRTGELFFGEGSRLTVL.

The chain links TRBV20-1 to TRBJ2-5; the match to TRBD2 covers 8 bases. Judging by the DNA end, TRBJ2-7 fits better; the J call may be wrong. Looked up from germline, CDR1 is DFQATT and CDR2 is SNEGSKA (reference sequence). This CDR3 has 17 residues. The CDR3 is CSARAPGQAGGSYEQYF. The DNA for the CDR3 is TGCAGTGCTAGAGCTCCCGGCCAGGCGGGAGGTTCCTACGAGCAGTACTTC.

The CDR3 reads CASSSLSPGQKPQHF. CDR3 DNA: TGTGCCAGCAGTTCCCTCAGCCCGGGTCAAAAGCCCCAGCATTTT. This chain connects TRBV28 to TRBJ1-5; D gene uncertain. CDR3 size: 15 residues. The germline V gene encodes CDR1 MDHEN and CDR2 SYDVKM. The V end was cut by 4 bases, the J end by 8 bases, with 18 bases between.

The chain joins TRBV20-1 to TRBJ1-2; no reliable D call. This CDR3 region has 12 residues. Germline CDR1 DFQATT, CDR2 SNEGSKA (reference sequence). V was pared by 3 bases and J by 4 bases, with 9 bases between. The CDR3: CSASPGIYGYTF. In DNA, the CDR3 is TGCAGTGCTAGTCCAGGAATCTATGGCTACACCTTC.

In this sample, this clonotype turned up a few times. This chain links TRBV5-7 with TRBJ2-3; 7 bases map to TRBD2. TRBV5-7 is given ORF status, its function remaining uncertain. V trimming: 4 bases; J trimming: 4 bases; junction bases outside the gene matches: 9. This CDR3 is 15 amino acids long. In DNA, the CDR3 is TGTGCCAGCAGCCCGACTAGCCCCGTCCCAGATACGCAGTATTTT. As protein: CASSPTSPVPDTQYF.

There are a few counts of this clonotype. J is TRBJ1-1 and V is TRBV29-1; D is unresolved. Germline CDR1 reads SQVTM; CDR2 reads ANQGSEA. V shed 7 bases and J shed 11 bases, with 14 bases lying between them. The CDR3 contains 10 residues. The CDR3 here is CSGTDGFAFF. The CDR3 region has the DNA TGCAGCGGGACGGACGGGTTTGCTTTCTTT.

The table lists this clonotype with a few counts. The J gene is TRBJ2-7, the V gene TRBV28, with no clear D. The CDR3 consists of 14 residues. The V gene's germline CDR1 is MDHEN and CDR2 SYDVKM. The ends were cut back, 3 bases at V and 2 bases at J, with 11 bases in the middle. This chain's CDR3 is CASSLKDLPYEQYF. The CDR3 bases are TGTGCCAGCAGTTTGAAGGACCTACCCTACGAGCAGTACTTC.

The chain employs TRBV7-9 and TRBJ2-3; maybe TRBD1 (6 bases). Germline-derived CDR1 and CDR2 are SEHNR and FQNEAQ (reference sequence). V was clipped by 3 bases and J by 2 bases, with 12 bases between them. CDR3 length equals 15 residues. This CDR3 reads CASSFRRGDTDTQYF. The CDR3 DNA reads TGTGCCAGCAGCTTTCGCAGGGGTGACACAGATACGCAGTATTTT.

This clonotype has a handful of counts. The chain links TRBV29-1 to TRBJ2-3; D perhaps matches TRBD2 (5 bases). The CDR3 contains 12 residues. The germline V and J ends were trimmed by 4 bases and 6 bases, with 11 bases remaining between them. From germline, CDR1 is SQVTM and CDR2 ANQGSEA. CDR3 in DNA: TGCAGCGTTGTGGACGGGATGGATACGCAGTATTTT. This codes for CSVVDGMDTQYF.

The CDR3 reads CASSYFTGGGTNGYTF. The CDR3 DNA sequence: TGTGCCAGCAGTTACTTCACAGGGGGAGGAACGAATGGCTACACCTTC. The rearrangement uses TRBV6-5 and TRBJ1-2; TRBD1 matches at 8 bases. This CDR3 is 16 amino acids long. J gave up 6 bases and V 1 base, and 10 bases lay outside the gene matches. Germline loops: CDR1 MNHEY, CDR2 SVGAGI.

The DNA for the CDR3 is TGTGCCAGCAGCACTCTGACGGGACTTGACACAGATACGCAGTATTTT. As protein: CASSTLTGLDTDTQYF. This rearrangement joins TRBV7-9 to TRBJ2-3, with D possibly being TRBD2 (6 bases). With 5 bases removed from V and 2 bases from J, the gap between germline ends came to 17 bases. This CDR3 spans 16 amino acids. Germline V gives CDR1 SEHNR, CDR2 FQNEAQ (reference sequence).

The chain is built from TRBV19 and TRBJ2-5; 9 bases align to TRBD2. V was clipped by 9 bases and J by 5 bases; unmatched bases: 7. Germline loops: CDR1 LNHDA, CDR2 SQIVND (reference sequence). CDR3 size: 13 residues. CDR3 nucleotides: TGTGCCAGCTCGCGGGGGGGCGATGAGACCCAGTACTTC. Protein: CASSRGGDETQYF. Filled out from reference TRBV19 and TRBJ2-5, the complete variable domain reads DGGITQSPKYLFRKEGQNVTLSCEQNLNHDAMYWYRQDPGQGLRLIYYSQIVNDFQKGDIAEGYSVSREKKESFPLTVTSAQKNPTAFYLCASSRGGDETQYFGPGTRLLVL.

This rearrangement joins TRBV28 to TRBJ2-5, with no clear D. The DNA end lines up better with TRBJ2-1; the J call may be wrong. Germline CDR1 reads MDHEN; CDR2 reads SYDVKM. This CDR3 contains 13 residues. The CDR3 reads CASSPLSPNEQFF. The CDR3 DNA reads as TGTGCCAGCAGTCCATTGAGCCCCAATGAGCAGTTCTTC.

This clonotype was counted between two and nine times. Germline is not matched at one junction end, which may reflect a read error. The chain employs TRBV15 and TRBJ1-2; D gene ambiguous. In germline, CDR1 is LNHNV, CDR2 YYDKDF (reference sequence). The CDR3 runs to 14 residues. CDR3 coding DNA: TGTGCCACCAACAGAATCAAGAACGATCATGGCTACACCTTC. It encodes CATNRIKNDHGYTF.

The count of this clonotype is one. The V call is TRBV10-3, the J call TRBJ2-4; the match to TRBD1 covers 8 bases. CDR3 length: 16 amino acids. The germline CDR1 and CDR2 sequences are ENHRY and SYGVKD. Trimming removed 2 bases from V and 4 bases from J; junction bases left unmatched: 7. For the CDR3, the DNA is TGTGCCATCAGTGAGCCTACAGGGGGGAGAAAAAACATTCAGTACTTC. Its translation is CAISEPTGGRKNIQYF.

This clonotype was detected only a few times. The chain recombines TRBV2 with TRBJ1-2, with D perhaps matching TRBD1 (6 bases). CDR1 is SNHLY, CDR2 FYNNEI, per germline. The CDR3 is 15 residues long. V gave up 6 bases and J gave up 6 bases, with 20 bases separating them. The CDR3 protein is CASRAMRGSVDGYTF. The CDR3 DNA reads as TGTGCCAGCAGGGCTATGAGGGGGTCTGTGGATGGCTACACCTTC.

The V call is TRBV28, the J call TRBJ1-2; 9 bases are a match to TRBD1. Per the germline V gene, CDR1 is MDHEN and CDR2 is SYDVKM. J was trimmed by 7 bases and V by 6 bases; bases with no gene match: 9. The CDR3 runs to 14 residues. CDR3 sequence reads: CASSETGGGSGYTF. The CDR3 coding sequence is TGTGCCAGCAGCGAAACAGGGGGCGGTTCTGGCTACACCTTC.

This clonotype was observed a few times. The chain employs TRBV28 and TRBJ1-4; D is uncertain. V lost 5 bases and J 8 bases, leaving 15 bases between the germline ends. The CDR3 spans 14 residues. Germline V lookup: CDR1 MDHEN, CDR2 SYDVKM. Here the CDR3 reads CASSPRSNKEKLFF. The CDR3 DNA reads as TGTGCCAGCAGTCCTCGGTCCAACAAGGAAAAACTGTTTTTT.

The chain joins TRBV11-2 to TRBJ2-5; 7 bases agree with TRBD1. The CDR3 has 14 residues. Losses at the gene ends were 7 bases for V and 5 bases for J; bases not matched to a gene: 10. Per the germline V gene, CDR1 is SGHAT and CDR2 is FQNNGV. The CDR3: CASIPSQGEETQYF. In nucleotides, the CDR3 is TGTGCCAGCATCCCCTCCCAGGGGGAGGAGACCCAGTACTTC.

The CDR3 bases are TGTGCCAGCAGCTTACGACGGACTATGGAGCAGTTCTTC. It specifies CASSLRRTMEQFF. This chain connects TRBV7-2 to TRBJ2-1; maybe TRBD2 (6 bases). The germline V gene has CDR1 SGHTA and CDR2 FQGNSA. CDR3 size: 13 residues. V lost 2 bases and J 10 bases, leaving 12 bases between the germline ends.

This clonotype was observed a few times. This chain connects TRBV12-3 or TRBV12-4 to TRBJ2-4; 7 nucleotides align to TRBD2. V shed 7 bases and J 5 bases; nucleotides not matched to a gene: 8. CDR3 length: 14 amino acids. The CDR3 loop is CASTSWREQNIQYF. The CDR3 DNA follows: TGTGCCAGCACCTCGTGGCGGGAGCAAAACATTCAGTACTTC.

This clonotype was seen more than once but under ten times. The CDR3 DNA reads TGCAGTGCCACCCAGGGGGAGTGGGCCAAAAACATTCAGTACTTC. This codes for CSATQGEWAKNIQYF. This sequence joins TRBV20-1 and TRBJ2-4; 7 nucleotides line up with TRBD1. In germline, CDR1 is DFQATT, CDR2 SNEGSKA (reference sequence). The CDR3 spans 15 residues. V trimming: 6 bases; J trimming: 1 base; junction bases outside the gene matches: 9.